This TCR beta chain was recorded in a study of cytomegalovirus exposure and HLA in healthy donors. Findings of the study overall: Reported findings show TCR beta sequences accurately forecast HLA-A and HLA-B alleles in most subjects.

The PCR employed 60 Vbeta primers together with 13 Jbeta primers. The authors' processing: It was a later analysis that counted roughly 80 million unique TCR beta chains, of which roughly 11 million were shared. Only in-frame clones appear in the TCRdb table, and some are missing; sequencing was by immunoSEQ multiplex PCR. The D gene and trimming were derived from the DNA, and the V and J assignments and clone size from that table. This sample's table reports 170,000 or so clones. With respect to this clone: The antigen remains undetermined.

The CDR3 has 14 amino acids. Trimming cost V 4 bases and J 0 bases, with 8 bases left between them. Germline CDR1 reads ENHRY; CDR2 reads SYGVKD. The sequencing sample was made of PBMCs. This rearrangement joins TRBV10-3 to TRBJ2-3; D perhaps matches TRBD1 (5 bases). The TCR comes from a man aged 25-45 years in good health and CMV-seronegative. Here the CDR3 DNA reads TGTGCCATCAGTGTAGGGGTTAGCACAGATACGCAGTATTTT. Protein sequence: CAISVGVSTDTQYF.